This TCR beta chain was found in a study of blood T cell repertoires in COVID-19. Study-wide context: There were acute and convalescent COVID-19 samples, and they came from the United States, Italy and Spain. PBMCs, B-cell-depleted T cells, or T cells provided the cDNA or gDNA that made up the material.

In the original workflow: Cell counts per sample came from amplifying reference gene primers. This table comes from immunoSEQ multiplex PCR, and its TCRdb copy is limited to in-frame clones, with some not included. D and trimming come from the DNA, and the V and J calls and clone size come from that table. The sample records approximately 76,000 clones, about 90% being singletons. CDR1 SGHRS and CDR2 YFSETQ come from the germline V gene. CDR3 length: 14 residues. V was shortened by 0 bases and J by 4 bases, with 8 bases between the two germline ends. The clonotype comes from a human donor in a cohort sampled during active COVID-19. The source material was peripheral blood. This chain links TRBV5-1 with TRBJ2-1; no firm D call. CDR3 sequence: CASSLAREYNEQFF. The CDR3 region has the DNA TGCGCCAGCAGCTTGGCACGAGAATACAATGAGCAGTTCTTC.